This TCR beta chain was found in a study of identical twins. TCRdb independently ran MiXCR on the 5' RACE reads; one entry per CDR3 protein. The table lists around 650,000 distinct CDR3 sequences, 7.1% of them singletons. In this sample, this clonotype turned up a few times. CDR3 length: 14 amino acids. Trimming left V 4 bases short and J 0 bases short, with 10 bases between. Germline assignment: CDR1 SEHNR and CDR2 FQNEAQ (reference sequence). These data were likewise used in another study, on yellow fever vaccine responses in identical twins.

The chain is built from TRBV7-9 and TRBJ2-7; unclear D gene. The sequenced sample consisted of PBMCs. This TCR was sampled from a woman aged 18-29 years in good health. The CDR3 bases are TGTGCCAGCAGCTCAGACGGGTTCTCCTACGAGCAGTACTTC. Residues: CASSSDGFSYEQYF.